Shown below are 23 T cell receptor beta chains from a single sample sequenced in a study of blood T cell repertoires in COVID-19. Clones were sequenced by immunoSEQ multiplex PCR, and TCRdb holds only the in-frame ones, with some missing. The profile shows about 260,000 clones, around 88% of them singletons. The sample consisted of PBMCs or T cells enriched from blood (not recorded which). These receptors all come from a woman aged 40 to 50 with acute COVID-19.

This chain connects TRBV10-3 to TRBJ2-5; D is possibly TRBD1 (6 bases). From germline, CDR1 is ENHRY and CDR2 SYGVKD. This CDR3 region has 13 residues. Trimming stripped 6 bases from V and 2 bases from J, with 10 bases between. CDR3 sequence: CAIRRGQQETQYF. Here the CDR3 DNA reads TGTGCCATCAGACGCGGACAGCAAGAGACCCAGTACTTC.

A single count supports this clone. The CDR3 DNA sequence: TGCGCCAGCAGCCAAGAGGTAGCGGGGATAAACACCGGGGAGCTGTTTTTT. Protein: CASSQEVAGINTGELFF. The V and J genes are TRBV4-3 and TRBJ2-2; 8 positions match TRBD2. Germline V gene sequence: CDR1 LGHNA, CDR2 YSLEER. V gave up 0 bases and J gave up 2 bases; unmatched junction bases: 5. The CDR3 totals 17 residues.

This clone was seen only a few times. The chain carries TRBV5-1 and TRBJ2-5; 11 bases are a match to TRBD2. Per the germline V gene, CDR1 is SGHRS and CDR2 is YFSETQ. The J segment lost 2 bases and the V segment lost 4 bases, leaving 4 bases of the junction unmatched. The CDR3 is made up of 15 amino acids. CDR3 loop: CASSLRTSGQETQYF. The DNA of the CDR3 is TGCGCCAGCAGCCTTAGGACTAGCGGGCAAGAGACCCAGTACTTC.

This clone was counted only a few times. It is likely a read error, because the conserved phenylalanine at the end of the CDR3 is missing. The limits of the CDR3 on the DNA are not certain, so only TCRdb's listed CDR3 is given. V and J are TRBV7-9 and TRBJ1-2. The CDR3 length equals 13 residues, ends included. Germline CDR1 reads SEHNR; CDR2 reads FQNEAQ (reference sequence). Here the CDR3 reads CASTPPGRGGLTV.

The chain is built from TRBV29-1 and TRBJ2-4; the match to TRBD2 covers 10 bases. This CDR3 has 17 amino acids. V shed 7 bases, J shed 6 bases, and the junction held 18 bases outside the gene matches. Germline CDR1 SQVTM, CDR2 ANQGSEA. The CDR3 sequence is CSGFGPAGGPGGNIQYF. The CDR3 coding sequence is TGCAGCGGATTCGGGCCAGCGGGAGGGCCGGGAGGAAACATTCAGTACTTC.

This chain uses TRBV6-9 with TRBJ2-7, with 8 bases matching TRBD2. The CDR3 sequence is 18 residues long. Germline V gene lookup returns CDR1 MNHGY and CDR2 SVAAGI. J lost 3 bases, V lost 4 bases, and 17 bases had no gene match. CDR3: CASSSLTPLAGKYYEQYV. The CDR3, as DNA: TGTGCCAGCAGTTCCCTAACCCCCCTAGCGGGCAAATACTACGAGCAGTACGTC.

The table lists this clone with a count of one. V is TRBV18 and J is TRBJ1-1; 9 bases align to TRBD1. The CDR3 runs 17 residues. The germline gives CDR1 KGHSH, CDR2 LQKENI. V lost 6 bases to trimming and J lost 6 bases; unmatched junction nucleotides: 17. The CDR3 DNA reads as TGTGCCAGCTCCAACACTGGACAGGGGCCCTTGAGGGCTGAAGCTTTCTTT. Residues: CASSNTGQGPLRAEAFF.

The chain joins TRBV19 to TRBJ2-1; TRBD2 agrees at 9 bases. The CDR3 has 13 residues. Germline V lookup: CDR1 LNHDA, CDR2 SQIVND (reference sequence). Trimming took 4 bases from V and 10 from J; bases not matched to a gene: 5. The CDR3 DNA reads TGTGCCAGTAGTAAGGGACTAGCTATCGAGCAGTTCTTC. Amino acids: CASSKGLAIEQFF.

This chain's CDR3 is CASTPMPASTEAFF. The CDR3 coding sequence is TGTGCCAGTACCCCGATGCCAGCTAGCACTGAAGCTTTCTTT. V gene TRBV19 combines with J gene TRBJ1-1; D uncertain. The ends were cut back, 7 bases at V and 4 bases at J, with 16 bases in the middle. The CDR3 runs 14 residues. CDR1 LNHDA and CDR2 SQIVND come from the germline V gene (reference sequence).

The chain employs TRBV6-4 and TRBJ2-3, with D uncertain. Germline CDR1 MRHNA, CDR2 SNTAGT. Trimming left V 2 bases short and J 5 bases short, with 20 bases between. This CDR3 is 17 amino acids long. The CDR3 nucleotides are TGTGCCAGCAGTGACGGAGCAGTGCGGCCCGACGGAGATACGCAGTATTTT. Protein product: CASSDGAVRPDGDTQYF.

The chain combines TRBV29-1 with TRBJ2-7; D might be TRBD2 (5 bases). CDR1 SQVTM and CDR2 ANQGSEA come from the germline V gene. Trimming cost V 4 bases and J 0 bases, with 16 bases left between them. The CDR3 totals 15 residues. This CDR3 reads CSVVDLLAGSYEQYV. CDR3 DNA sequence: TGCAGCGTTGTCGATCTCCTAGCAGGCTCCTACGAGCAGTACGTC.

The V gene is TRBV5-1, the J gene TRBJ2-5; D remains ambiguous. The length of the CDR3 is 13 residues. CDR1 is SGHRS and CDR2 is YFSETQ in the germline V gene. Trimming left V 0 bases short and J 4 bases short, with 7 bases between. CDR3: CASSLATGETQYF. CDR3 DNA sequence: TGCGCCAGCAGCTTGGCGACGGGAGAGACCCAGTACTTC.

V usage is TRBV7-2 and J usage is TRBJ1-1, with 8 bases fitting TRBD1. V shed 5 bases, J shed 5 bases, and the junction held 7 bases outside the gene matches. This CDR3 contains 14 residues. Germline V CDR1 and CDR2: SGHTA, FQGNSA. CDR3 in amino acids: CASSLTGGRTEAFF. DNA for the CDR3: TGTGCCAGCAGCCTCACAGGGGGTCGGACTGAAGCTTTCTTT.

The J gene is TRBJ2-7, the V gene TRBV24-1; D remains ambiguous. This CDR3 spans 13 amino acids. The germline gives CDR1 KGHDR, CDR2 SFDVKD. Trimming pared 4 bases from V and 2 bases from J, leaving 8 bases between. DNA for the CDR3: TGTGCCACCAGTGACCCTTTAACCTACGAGCAGTACTTC. It codes for CATSDPLTYEQYF.

This chain connects TRBV6-4 to TRBJ2-2; D might be TRBD1 (6 bases). V lost 3 bases and J 1 base, leaving 12 bases between the germline ends. The CDR3 runs 16 residues. Germline V gives CDR1 MRHNA, CDR2 SNTAGT. The CDR3 reads CASSDTPGQNTGELFF. For the CDR3, the DNA is TGTGCCAGCAGTGATACCCCGGGACAGAACACCGGGGAGCTGTTTTTT.

This clone has just one count. This rearrangement joins TRBV29-1 to TRBJ2-3; 8 nucleotides align to TRBD2. The CDR3 length is 15 residues. The germline V gene has CDR1 SQVTM and CDR2 ANQGSEA. The V and J ends lost 6 bases and 5 bases, in that order; junction bases with no gene match: 13. CDR3 amino acids: CSVASTSGAKDTQYF. The CDR3 DNA reads as TGCAGCGTCGCCTCTACTAGCGGAGCCAAAGATACGCAGTATTTT.

The chain is built from TRBV28 and TRBJ2-3; TRBD1 agrees at 7 bases. This CDR3 has 16 amino acids. V shed 4 bases, J shed 3 bases, and the junction held 10 bases outside the gene matches. The germline V gene has CDR1 MDHEN and CDR2 SYDVKM. CDR3 protein: CASSYLGTDRTDTQYF. CDR3 nucleotide sequence: TGTGCCAGCAGTTACTTAGGGACAGACCGAACAGATACGCAGTATTTT.

This chain's CDR3 is CATSDPRTGGDIQYF. The CDR3 DNA is TGTGCCACCAGTGACCCCCGGACAGGGGGGGACATTCAGTACTTC. This chain joins TRBV24-1 and TRBJ2-4, with 10 bases matching TRBD1. CDR1 is KGHDR and CDR2 is SFDVKD in the germline V gene. The V and J ends lost 4 bases and 8 bases, in that order; junction bases with no gene match: 7. CDR3 length: 15 residues.

J is TRBJ2-1 and V is TRBV21-1; the table names TRBD1, a call not compared with the DNA. TRBV21-1 is shown as a pseudogene. The CDR3 covers 16 residues. CDR3 residues: CANPTVGVSSYNEQFF. The DNA for the CDR3 is TGTGCCAACCCCACCGTAGGGGTTAGCTCCTACAATGAGCAGTTCTTC.

CDR3 region: CASSPMTSFEQFF. The DNA for the CDR3 is TGTGCCAGCTCACCCATGACTAGTTTTGAGCAGTTCTTC. The chain employs TRBV18 and TRBJ2-1; D may be TRBD2 (6 bases). Germline CDR1 KGHSH, CDR2 LQKENI. This CDR3 contains 13 residues. V gave up 3 bases and J gave up 9 bases, with 12 bases separating them.

The chain couples TRBV7-9 to TRBJ2-7; D might be TRBD1 (6 bases). The CDR3 loop spans 12 amino acids. Germline V gene sequence: CDR1 SEHNR, CDR2 FQNEAQ (reference sequence). V was shortened by 3 bases and J by 7 bases, with 10 bases between the two germline ends. The CDR3 nucleotides read TGTGCCAGCAGCTTGCAGGGGCAAGAGCAGTACTTC. Translating it yields CASSLQGQEQYF.

To note about this clone: One junction end disagrees with the germline gene, perhaps due to a read error. V gene TRBV7-9 combines with J gene TRBJ2-1; 10 bases fit TRBD2. Germline V gene sequence: CDR1 SEHNR, CDR2 FQNEAQ (reference sequence). The CDR3 length is 14 residues. The CDR3 DNA reads as TGTGCCAGCAGAAACTGGGGGAAGCGGGAGGGCCAAATCTTC. Translation: CASRNWGKREGQIF.

The chain has TRBV6-5 and TRBJ1-5, with 8 nucleotides matching TRBD1. The CDR3 extends over 16 amino acids. The V and J ends lost 4 bases and 0 bases, in that order; junction bases with no gene match: 5. Germline assignment: CDR1 MNHEY and CDR2 SVGAGI. CDR3 sequence: CASSFTGGYSNQPQHF. CDR3 nucleotides: TGTGCCAGCAGTTTTACAGGGGGATATAGCAATCAGCCCCAGCATTTT.